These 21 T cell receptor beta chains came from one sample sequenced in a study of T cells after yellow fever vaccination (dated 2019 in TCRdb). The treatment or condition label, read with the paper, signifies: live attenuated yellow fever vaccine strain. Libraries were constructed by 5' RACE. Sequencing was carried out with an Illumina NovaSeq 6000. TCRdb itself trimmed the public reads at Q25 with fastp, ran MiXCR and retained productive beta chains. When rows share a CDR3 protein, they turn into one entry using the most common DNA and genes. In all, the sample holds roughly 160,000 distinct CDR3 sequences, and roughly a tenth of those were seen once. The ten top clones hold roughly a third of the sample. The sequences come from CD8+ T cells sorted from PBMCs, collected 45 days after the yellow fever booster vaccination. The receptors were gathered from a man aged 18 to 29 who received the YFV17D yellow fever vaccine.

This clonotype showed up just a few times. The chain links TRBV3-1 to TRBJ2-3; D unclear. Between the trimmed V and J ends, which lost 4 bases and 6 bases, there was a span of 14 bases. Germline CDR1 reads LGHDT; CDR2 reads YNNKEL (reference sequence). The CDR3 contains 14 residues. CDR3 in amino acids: CASSRVGEGDTQYF. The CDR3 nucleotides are TGTGCCAGCAGCCGAGTCGGAGAAGGGGATACGCAGTATTTT.

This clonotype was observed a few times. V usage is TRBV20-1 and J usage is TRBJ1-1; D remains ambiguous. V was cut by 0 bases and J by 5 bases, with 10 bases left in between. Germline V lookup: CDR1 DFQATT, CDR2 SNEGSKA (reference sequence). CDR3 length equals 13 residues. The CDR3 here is CSARDLGETEAFF. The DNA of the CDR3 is TGCAGTGCTAGAGATTTGGGTGAGACTGAAGCTTTCTTT.

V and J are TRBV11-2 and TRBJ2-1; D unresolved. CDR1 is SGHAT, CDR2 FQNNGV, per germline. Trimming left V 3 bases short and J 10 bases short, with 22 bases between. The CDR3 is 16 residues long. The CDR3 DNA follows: TGTGCCAGCAGCTTTAGAGGAGACGGCCACCCGGCGGAGCAGTTCTTC. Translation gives CASSFRGDGHPAEQFF.

CDR3 region: CASSPPPGAAKNIQYF. CDR3 sequence (DNA): TGTGCCAGCTCACCGCCCCCGGGGGCAGCCAAAAACATTCAGTACTTC. This chain links TRBV18 with TRBJ2-4, with D perhaps assigned TRBD1 or TRBD2 (6 bases each). Germline CDR1 and CDR2: KGHSH and LQKENI. The CDR3 covers 16 residues. Trimming took off 3 bases at V and 0 bases at J, with 12 bases between the two ends.

This CDR3 is CASSLVVYGSNYGYTF. CDR3 DNA: TGTGCCAGCAGCTTAGTGGTTTATGGATCTAACTATGGCTACACCTTC. The gene calls are TRBV7-9 and TRBJ1-2; D not certain. Trimming took 1 base from V and 0 from J, leaving 12 bases between them. CDR1 and CDR2 from the germline V gene are SEHNR and FQNEAQ (reference sequence). This CDR3 has 16 residues.

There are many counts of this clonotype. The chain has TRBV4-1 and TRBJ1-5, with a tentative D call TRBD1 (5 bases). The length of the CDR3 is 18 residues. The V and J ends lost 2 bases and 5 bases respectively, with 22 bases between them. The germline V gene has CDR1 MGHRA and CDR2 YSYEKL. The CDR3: CASSQHQGGESSDQPQHF. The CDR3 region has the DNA TGCGCCAGCAGCCAACACCAGGGAGGGGAGTCTTCCGATCAGCCCCAGCATTTT.

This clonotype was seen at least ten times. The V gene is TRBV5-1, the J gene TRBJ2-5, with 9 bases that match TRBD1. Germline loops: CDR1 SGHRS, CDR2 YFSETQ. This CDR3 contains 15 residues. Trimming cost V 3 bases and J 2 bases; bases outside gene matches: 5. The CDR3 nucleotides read TGCGCCAGCAGCTACATCGACAGGGGGCAAGAGACCCAGTACTTC. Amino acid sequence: CASSYIDRGQETQYF.

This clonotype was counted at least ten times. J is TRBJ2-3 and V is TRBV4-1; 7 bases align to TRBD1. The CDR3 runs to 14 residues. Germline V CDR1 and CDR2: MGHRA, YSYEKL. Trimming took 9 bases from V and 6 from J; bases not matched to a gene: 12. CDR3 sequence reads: CASDLGSRGDTQYF. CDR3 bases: TGCGCCAGTGACCTGGGGTCCAGGGGGGATACGCAGTATTTT.

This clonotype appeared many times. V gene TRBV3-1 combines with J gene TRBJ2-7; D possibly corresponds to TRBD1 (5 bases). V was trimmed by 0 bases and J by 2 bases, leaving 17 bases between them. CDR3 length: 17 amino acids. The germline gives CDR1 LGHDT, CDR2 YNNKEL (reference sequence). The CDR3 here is CASSQDVSAGIPYEQYV. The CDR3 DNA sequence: TGTGCCAGCAGCCAAGACGTATCCGCAGGGATACCCTACGAGCAGTACGTC.

The CDR3 DNA reads TGTGCCAGCAGCTTCTCACAGGGCCACGAGCAGTACTTC. The encoded protein is CASSFSQGHEQYF. V gene TRBV7-9 combines with J gene TRBJ2-7, with D tentatively TRBD1 (6 bases). Between the trimmed V and J ends, which lost 3 bases and 5 bases, there was a span of 11 bases. Germline V gives CDR1 SEHNR, CDR2 FQNEAQ (reference sequence). The length of the CDR3 is 13 residues.

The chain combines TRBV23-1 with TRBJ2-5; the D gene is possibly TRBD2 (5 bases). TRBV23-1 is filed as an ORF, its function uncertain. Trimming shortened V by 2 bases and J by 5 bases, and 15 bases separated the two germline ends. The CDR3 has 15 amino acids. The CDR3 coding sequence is TGCGCCAGCAGTCAAGACGGGAAATTAGGGGAGACCCAGTACTTC. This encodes CASSQDGKLGETQYF.

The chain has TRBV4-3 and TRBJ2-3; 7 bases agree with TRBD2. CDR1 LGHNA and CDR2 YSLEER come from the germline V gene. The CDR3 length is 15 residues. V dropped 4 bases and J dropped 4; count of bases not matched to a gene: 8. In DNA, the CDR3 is TGCGCCAGCAGCCCGAAGGCGGGAGAATCAGATACGCAGTATTTT. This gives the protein CASSPKAGESDTQYF.

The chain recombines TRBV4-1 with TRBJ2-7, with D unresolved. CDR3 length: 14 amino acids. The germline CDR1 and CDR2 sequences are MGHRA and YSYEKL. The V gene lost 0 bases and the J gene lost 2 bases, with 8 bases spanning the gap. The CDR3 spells CASSQEARPYEQYF. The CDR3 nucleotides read TGCGCCAGCAGCCAAGAGGCTCGTCCCTACGAGCAGTACTTC.

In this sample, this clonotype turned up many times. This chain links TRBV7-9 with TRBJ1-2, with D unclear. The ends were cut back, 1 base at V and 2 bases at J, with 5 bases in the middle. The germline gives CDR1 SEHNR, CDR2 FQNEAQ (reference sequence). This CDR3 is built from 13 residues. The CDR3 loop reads CASSLVGNYGYTF. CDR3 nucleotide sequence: TGTGCCAGCAGCTTAGTAGGAAACTATGGCTACACCTTC.

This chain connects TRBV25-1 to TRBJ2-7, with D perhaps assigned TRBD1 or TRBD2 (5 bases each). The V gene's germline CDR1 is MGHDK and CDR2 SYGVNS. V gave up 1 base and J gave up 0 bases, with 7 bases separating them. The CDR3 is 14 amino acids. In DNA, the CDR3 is TGTGCCAGCAGTGAATGGGGGAGCTCCTACGAGCAGTACTTC. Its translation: CASSEWGSSYEQYF.

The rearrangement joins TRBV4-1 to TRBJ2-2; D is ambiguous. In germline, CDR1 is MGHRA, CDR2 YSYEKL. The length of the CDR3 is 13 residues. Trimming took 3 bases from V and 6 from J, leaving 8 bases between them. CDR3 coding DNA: TGCGCCAGCAGCCAGGCCCGTCCCGGGGAGCTGTTTTTT. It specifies CASSQARPGELFF.

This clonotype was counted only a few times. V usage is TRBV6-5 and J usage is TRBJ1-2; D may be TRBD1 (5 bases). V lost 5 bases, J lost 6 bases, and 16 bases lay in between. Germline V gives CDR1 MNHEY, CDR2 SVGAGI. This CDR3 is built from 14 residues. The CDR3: CASSAKGSGDGYTF. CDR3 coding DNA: TGTGCCAGCAGTGCCAAGGGGTCCGGGGATGGCTACACCTTC.

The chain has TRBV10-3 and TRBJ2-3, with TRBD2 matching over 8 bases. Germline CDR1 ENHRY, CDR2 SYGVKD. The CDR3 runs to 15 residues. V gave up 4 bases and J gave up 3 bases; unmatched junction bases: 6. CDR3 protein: CAISGAGAGTDTQYF. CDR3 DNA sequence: TGTGCCATCAGTGGAGCGGGGGCGGGGACAGATACGCAGTATTTT.

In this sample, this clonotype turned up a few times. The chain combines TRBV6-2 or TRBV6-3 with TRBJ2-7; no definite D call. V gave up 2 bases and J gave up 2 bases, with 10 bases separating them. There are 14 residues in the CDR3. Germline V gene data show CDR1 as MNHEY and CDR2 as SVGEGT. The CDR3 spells CASSYNLKAYEQYF. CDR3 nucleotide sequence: TGTGCCAGCAGTTACAATCTCAAAGCCTACGAGCAGTACTTC.

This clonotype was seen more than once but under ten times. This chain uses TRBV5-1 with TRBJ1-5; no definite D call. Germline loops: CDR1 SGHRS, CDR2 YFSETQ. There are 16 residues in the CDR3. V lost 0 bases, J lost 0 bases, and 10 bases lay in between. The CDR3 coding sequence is TGCGCCAGCAGCTTGGAGGCAAATTTTAGCAATCAGCCCCAGCATTTT. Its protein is CASSLEANFSNQPQHF.

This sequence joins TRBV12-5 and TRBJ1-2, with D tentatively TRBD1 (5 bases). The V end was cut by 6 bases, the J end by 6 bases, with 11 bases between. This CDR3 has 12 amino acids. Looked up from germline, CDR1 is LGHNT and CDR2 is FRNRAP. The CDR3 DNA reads TGTGCTAGTGGCCGACGGGGGGATGGCTACACCTTC. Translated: CASGRRGDGYTF.